This T cell receptor beta chain was sequenced in a study of vaccination effects on CD4 cells after COVID-19. Concerning this clone itself: The antigen is undetermined.

CD4+ T cells specific for antigen were expanded with viral peptide pools by the ViraFEST assay before sequencing. When around ten days of culture had elapsed, CD4+ T cells were isolated. Absence of prior SARS-CoV-2 infection characterized the vaccine recipients, who showed negative nucleocapsid antibodies. V lost 1 base, J lost 8 bases, and 12 bases lay in between. The CDR3 has 15 amino acids. The V gene's germline CDR1 is MNHNS and CDR2 SASEGT. The protocol was immunoSEQ multiplex PCR, while the TCRdb copy is restricted to in-frame clones and leaves out a portion. The sample includes 25,000 to 35,000 clones, around 75% of them seen just once.

Specimen: CD4+ T cells from PBMCs cultured with SARS-CoV-2 spike peptides, collected before COVID-19 vaccination. The clonotype originates from a human donor who received a COVID-19 vaccine. This rearrangement joins TRBV6-1 to TRBJ1-6; no definite D call. CDR3: CASSEGGGFYSPLHF. CDR3 sequence (DNA): TGTGCCAGCAGTGAAGGAGGAGGGTTTTATTCACCCCTCCACTTT.